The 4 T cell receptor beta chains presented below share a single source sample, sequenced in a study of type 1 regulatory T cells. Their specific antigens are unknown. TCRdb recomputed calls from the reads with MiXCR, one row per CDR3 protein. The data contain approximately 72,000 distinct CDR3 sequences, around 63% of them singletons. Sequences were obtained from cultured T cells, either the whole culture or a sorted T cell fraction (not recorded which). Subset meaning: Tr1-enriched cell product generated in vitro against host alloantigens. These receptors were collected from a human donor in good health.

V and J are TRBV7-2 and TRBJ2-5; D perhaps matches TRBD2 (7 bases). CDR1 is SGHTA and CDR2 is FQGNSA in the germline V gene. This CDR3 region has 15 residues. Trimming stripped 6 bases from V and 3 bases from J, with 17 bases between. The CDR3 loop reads CASRTPGAGEETQYF. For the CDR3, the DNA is TGTGCCAGCAGGACCCCAGGGGCGGGAGAAGAGACCCAGTACTTC.

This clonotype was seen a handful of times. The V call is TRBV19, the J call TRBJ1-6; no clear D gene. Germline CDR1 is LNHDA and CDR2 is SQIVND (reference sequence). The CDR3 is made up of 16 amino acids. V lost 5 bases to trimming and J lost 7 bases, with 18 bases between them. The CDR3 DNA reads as TGTGCCAGTAGTCTGGAGCAATCCCGGCTAAATTCACCCCTCCACTTT. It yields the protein CASSLEQSRLNSPLHF.

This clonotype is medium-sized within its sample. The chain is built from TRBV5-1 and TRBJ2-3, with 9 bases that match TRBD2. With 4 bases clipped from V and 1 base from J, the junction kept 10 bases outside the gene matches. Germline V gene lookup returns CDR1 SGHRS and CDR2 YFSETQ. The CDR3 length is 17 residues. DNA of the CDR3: TGCGCCAGCAGCATCGGGCCTAGCGGGATGGGCACAGATACGCAGTATTTT. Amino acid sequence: CASSIGPSGMGTDTQYF.

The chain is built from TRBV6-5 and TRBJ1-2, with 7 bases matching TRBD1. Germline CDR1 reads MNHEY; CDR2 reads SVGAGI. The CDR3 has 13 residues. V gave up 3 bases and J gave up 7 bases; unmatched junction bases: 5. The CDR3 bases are TGTGCCAGCAGTTATTCAGGGGGAGCTGGCTACACCTTC. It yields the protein CASSYSGGAGYTF.